This T cell receptor beta chain was sequenced in a study of blood T cells in healthy people across ages. Study-level background: Template-switching capture recovered about one barcoded beta molecule per two T cells.

CDR3 length: 12 residues. A second PCR of 7 to 11 cycles used a sample-barcoded 5' primer and a J-beta primer mix. Per-sample output comprised a minimum of 3 million paired-end reads containing CDR3. TCRdb independently ran MiXCR on the 5' RACE reads; one entry per CDR3 protein. Here the sample spans 1.5 million to 2 million distinct CDR3 sequences, 39% being singletons. Researchers collected about 9.1 milliliters of peripheral blood from every single donor. J is TRBJ1-1 and V is TRBV21-1. TRBV21-1 counts as a pseudogene. The sequence derives from a human donor in good health. Material for sequencing was blood. The CDR3 sequence: CASSKRASEAFF. The CDR3 nucleotides read TGTGCCAGCAGCAAACGGGCCAGTGAAGCTTTCTTT.